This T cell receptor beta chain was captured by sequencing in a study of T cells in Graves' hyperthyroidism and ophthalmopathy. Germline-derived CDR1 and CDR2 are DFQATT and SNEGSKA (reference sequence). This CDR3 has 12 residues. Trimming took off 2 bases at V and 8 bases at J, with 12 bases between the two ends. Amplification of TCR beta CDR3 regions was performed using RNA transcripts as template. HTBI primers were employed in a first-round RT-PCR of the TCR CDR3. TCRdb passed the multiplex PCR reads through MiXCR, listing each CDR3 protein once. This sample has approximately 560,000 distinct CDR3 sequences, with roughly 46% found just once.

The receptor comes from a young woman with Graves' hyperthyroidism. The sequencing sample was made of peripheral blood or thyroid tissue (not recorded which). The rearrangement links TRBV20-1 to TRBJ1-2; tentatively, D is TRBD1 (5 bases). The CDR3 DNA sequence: TGCAGTGCTAGACCAATGGGACGAGGCTACACCTTC. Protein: CSARPMGRGYTF.